The entry below describes one T cell receptor (beta chain). The repertoire was sequenced with immunoSEQ multiplex PCR; TCRdb's copy has only in-frame clones and lacks some. The sample has 130,000 or so clones, 88% seen once; the top ten hold about 2%. This record belongs to a study of blood T cell repertoires in COVID-19. The specimen was peripheral blood. The origin of this receptor is a man in his 70s with active COVID-19.

The CDR3 coding sequence is TGTGCCAGCAGCATAAACTACAATGAGCAGTTCTTC. Its translation is CASSINYNEQFF. The chain couples TRBV5-6 to TRBJ2-1; D call uncertain. Germline loops: CDR1 SGHDT, CDR2 YYEEEE. The CDR3 is 12 amino acids. The V and J ends lost 4 bases and 3 bases respectively, with 5 bases between them. Filled out from reference TRBV5-6 and TRBJ2-1, the complete variable domain reads DAGVTQSPTHLIKTRGQQVTLRCSPKSGHDTVSWYQQALGQGPQFIFQYYEEEERQRGNFPDRFSGHQFPNYSSELNVNALLLGDSALYLCASSINYNEQFFGPGTRLTVL.